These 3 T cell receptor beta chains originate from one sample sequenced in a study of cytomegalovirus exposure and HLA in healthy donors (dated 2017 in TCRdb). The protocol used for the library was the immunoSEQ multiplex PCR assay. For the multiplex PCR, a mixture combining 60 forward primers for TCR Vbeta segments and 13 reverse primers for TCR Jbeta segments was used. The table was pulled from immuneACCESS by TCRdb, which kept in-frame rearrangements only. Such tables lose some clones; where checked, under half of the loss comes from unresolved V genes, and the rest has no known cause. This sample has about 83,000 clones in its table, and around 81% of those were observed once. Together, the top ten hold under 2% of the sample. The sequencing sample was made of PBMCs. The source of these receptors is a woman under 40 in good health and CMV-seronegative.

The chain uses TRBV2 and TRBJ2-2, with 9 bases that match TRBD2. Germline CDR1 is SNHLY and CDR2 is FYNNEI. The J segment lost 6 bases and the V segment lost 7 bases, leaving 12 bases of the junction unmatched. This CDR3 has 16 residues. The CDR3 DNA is TGTGCCAGCAAAGATGATCGGCTAGCGGGATCCGGGGAGCTGTTTTTT. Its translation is CASKDDRLAGSGELFF. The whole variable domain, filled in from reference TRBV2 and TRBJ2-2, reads EPEVTQTPSHQVTQMGQEVILRCVPISNHLYFYWYRQILGQKVEFLVSFYNNEISEKSEIFDDQFSVERPDGSNFTLKIRSTKLEDSAMYFCASKDDRLAGSGELFFGEGSRLTVL.

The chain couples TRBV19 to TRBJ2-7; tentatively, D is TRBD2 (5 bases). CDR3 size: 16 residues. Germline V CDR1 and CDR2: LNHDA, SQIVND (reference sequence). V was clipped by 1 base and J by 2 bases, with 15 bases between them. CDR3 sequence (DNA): TGTGCCAGTAGTATAGGCCCGGCTAGCACGACCTACGAGCAGTACTTC. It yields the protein CASSIGPASTTYEQYF.

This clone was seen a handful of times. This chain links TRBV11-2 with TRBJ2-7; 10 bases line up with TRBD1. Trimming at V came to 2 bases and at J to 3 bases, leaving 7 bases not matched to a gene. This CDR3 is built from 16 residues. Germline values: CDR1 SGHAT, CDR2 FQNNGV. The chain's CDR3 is CASSLKGDRGDYEQYF. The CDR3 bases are TGTGCCAGCAGCTTAAAAGGGGACAGGGGCGACTACGAGCAGTACTTC. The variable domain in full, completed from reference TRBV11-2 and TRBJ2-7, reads EAGVAQSPRYKIIEKRQSVAFWCNPISGHATLYWYQQILGQGPKLLIQFQNNGVVDDSQLPKDRFSAERLKGVDSTLKIQPAKLEDSAVYLCASSLKGDRGDYEQYFGPGTRLTVT.